Listed here is a single TCR beta chain. This sample is part of a study of technical replicates of blood from a few donors. TCRdb's copy holds only in-frame clones and misses some; the assay was immunoSEQ multiplex PCR. The sample gives roughly 79,000 clones, around 92% of which show up once; over 0.4% is in the top ten. The CDR3 is made up of 14 amino acids. Germline CDR1 MNHNS, CDR2 SASEGT. The germline V and J ends were trimmed by 3 bases and 1 base, with 9 bases remaining between them. The sequence came from a human donor in good health. This chain joins TRBV6-1 and TRBJ2-5; D might be TRBD1 (5 bases). Sequenced material: T cells isolated from PBMCs. CDR3 sequence: CASSEAGLQETQYF. In DNA, the CDR3 is TGTGCCAGCAGTGAGGCAGGGCTCCAAGAGACCCAGTACTTC.